This TCR beta chain is from a study of technical replicates of blood from several donors. Profiled with immunoSEQ multiplex PCR; TCRdb holds only in-frame clones, not every one. The table includes about 76,000 clones, about 96% detected once. V shed 3 bases and J 1 base; nucleotides not matched to a gene: 5. Germline V gene lookup returns CDR1 SGHRS and CDR2 YFSETQ. The CDR3 consists of 17 residues. The chain joins TRBV5-1 to TRBJ2-5; 14 nucleotides line up with TRBD2. The specimen sequenced was T cells isolated from PBMCs. The source is a human donor in good health. DNA of the CDR3: TGCGCCAGCAGCTCGGGACTAGCGGGGGATTTCCAAGAGACCCAGTACTTC. The encoded protein is CASSSGLAGDFQETQYF.